This TCR beta chain was recovered during a study of PD-1 blockade in classical Hodgkin lymphoma. All the patients suffered relapse after autologous stem cell transplantation, and brentuximab vedotin exposure differed. Produced via immunoSEQ multiplex PCR; TCRdb's table is partial and in-frame only. The sample records about 97,000 clones, approximately 88% being singletons. This clone was picked up one time. The specimen comprised peripheral blood mononuclear cells (PBMCs), sampled at baseline. The sequence was obtained from a human donor with classical Hodgkin lymphoma.

CDR3 DNA: TGTGCCAGCAGCCTGGGCCCGGGACAGGGTTTAGAGACCCAGTACTTC. This codes for CASSLGPGQGLETQYF. This chain links TRBV9 with TRBJ2-5; TRBD1 agrees at 9 bases. This CDR3 region has 16 residues. CDR1 is SGDLS and CDR2 is YYNGEE in the germline V gene. J gave up 4 bases and V 4 bases, and 11 bases lay outside the gene matches.